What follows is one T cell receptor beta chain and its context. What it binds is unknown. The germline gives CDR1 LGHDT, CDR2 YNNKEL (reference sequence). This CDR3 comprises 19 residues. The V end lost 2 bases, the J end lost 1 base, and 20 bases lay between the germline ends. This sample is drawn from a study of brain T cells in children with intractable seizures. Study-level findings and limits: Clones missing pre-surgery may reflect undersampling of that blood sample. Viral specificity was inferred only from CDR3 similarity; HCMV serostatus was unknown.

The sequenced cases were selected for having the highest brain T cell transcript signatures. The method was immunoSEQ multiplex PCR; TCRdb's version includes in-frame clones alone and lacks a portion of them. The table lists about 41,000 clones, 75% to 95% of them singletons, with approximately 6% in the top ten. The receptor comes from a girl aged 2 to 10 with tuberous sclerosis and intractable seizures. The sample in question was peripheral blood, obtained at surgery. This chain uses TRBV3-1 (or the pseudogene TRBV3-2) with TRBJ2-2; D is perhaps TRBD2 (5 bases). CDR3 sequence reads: CASSQSREGLRLNTGELFF. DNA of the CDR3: TGTGCCAGCAGCCAATCTCGAGAGGGTTTAAGGCTGAACACCGGGGAGCTGTTTTTT.